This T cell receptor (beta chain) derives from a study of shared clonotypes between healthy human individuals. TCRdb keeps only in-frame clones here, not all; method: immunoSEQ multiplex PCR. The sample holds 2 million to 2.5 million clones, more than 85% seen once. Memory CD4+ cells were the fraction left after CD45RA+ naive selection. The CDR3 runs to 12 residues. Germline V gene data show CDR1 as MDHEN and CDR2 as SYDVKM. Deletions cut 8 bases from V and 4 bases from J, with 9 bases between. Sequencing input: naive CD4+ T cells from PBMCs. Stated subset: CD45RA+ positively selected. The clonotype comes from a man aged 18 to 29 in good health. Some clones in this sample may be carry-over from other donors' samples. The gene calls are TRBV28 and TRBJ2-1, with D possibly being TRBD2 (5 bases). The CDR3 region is CASRGMYNEQFF. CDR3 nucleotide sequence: TGTGCCAGCCGAGGGATGTACAATGAGCAGTTCTTC.